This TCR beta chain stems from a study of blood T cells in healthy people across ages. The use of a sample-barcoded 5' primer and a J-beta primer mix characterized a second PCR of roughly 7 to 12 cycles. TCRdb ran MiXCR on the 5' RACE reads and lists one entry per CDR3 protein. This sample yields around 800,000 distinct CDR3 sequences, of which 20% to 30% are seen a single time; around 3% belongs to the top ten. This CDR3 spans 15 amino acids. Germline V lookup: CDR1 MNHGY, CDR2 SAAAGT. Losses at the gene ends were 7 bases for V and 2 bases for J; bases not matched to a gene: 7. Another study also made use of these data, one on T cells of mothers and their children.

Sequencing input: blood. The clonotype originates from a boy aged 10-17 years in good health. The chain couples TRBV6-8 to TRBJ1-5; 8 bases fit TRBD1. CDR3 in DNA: TGTGCCAGCATTGGGGGGGGACAGGGCAATCAGCCCCAGCATTTT. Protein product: CASIGGGQGNQPQHF.